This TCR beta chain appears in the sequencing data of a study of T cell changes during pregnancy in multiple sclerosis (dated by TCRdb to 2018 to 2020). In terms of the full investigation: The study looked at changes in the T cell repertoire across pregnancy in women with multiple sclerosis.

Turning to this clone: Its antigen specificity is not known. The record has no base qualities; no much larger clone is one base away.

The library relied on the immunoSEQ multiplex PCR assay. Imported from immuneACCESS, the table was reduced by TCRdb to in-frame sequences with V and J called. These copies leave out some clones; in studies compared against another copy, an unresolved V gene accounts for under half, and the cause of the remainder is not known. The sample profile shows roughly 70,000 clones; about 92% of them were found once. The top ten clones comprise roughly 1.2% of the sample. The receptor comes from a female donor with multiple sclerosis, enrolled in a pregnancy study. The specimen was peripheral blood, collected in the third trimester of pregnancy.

The CDR3 reads as follows: CASSIRGVRQETQYF. In nucleotide form, the sequence is TGCGCCAGCAGCATCAGGGGCGTAAGGCAAGAGACCCAGTACTTC. The sequence joins TRBV5-1 to TRBJ2-5; perhaps TRBD1 is the D gene, with 6 bases matching. V gives up 4 bases and J gives up 2 bases, and the segment between their germline ends measures 15 bases. CDR3 length: 15 amino acids, cysteine to phenylalanine. Only CDR3 DNA is held: 45 bases, read in frame from base 1. From the germline V gene, CDR1 is SGHRS and CDR2 is YFSETQ.